This T cell receptor beta chain was sequenced in a study of molecular identifiers for immune sequencing clone quantification. This clonotype was counted at least ten times. What it binds is unknown. Whole-study findings and limits: Clones carrying above 20 RNA copies accounted for over 98% of effector molecules, under 1% in naive cells.

Both previously described methods and listed TCR primers were employed to make bulk TCR libraries. TCRdb re-derived calls from the PCR reads in MiXCR, one entry per CDR3 protein. The table lists fewer than 350,000 distinct CDR3 sequences, about a fifth of them singletons. V lost 4 bases to trimming and J lost 0 bases, with 7 bases between them. The CDR3 runs to 14 residues. CDR1 is MGHRA, CDR2 YSYEKL, per germline. Sequences were obtained from naive CD8+ T cells from blood, with Jurkat cell RNA spiked in. Subset reported: FACS-sorted CD8+CD4-CCR7+CD45RA+ naive T cells. This TCR came from a human donor in good health. Some libraries in this study had Jurkat cell RNA spiked in. The genes are TRBV4-1 and TRBJ1-5; D remains ambiguous. The CDR3 loop is CASSPANSNQPQHF. The CDR3, as DNA: TGCGCCAGCAGCCCCGCTAATAGCAATCAGCCCCAGCATTTT.